This passage covers 22 T cell receptor beta chains from one sample sequenced in a study of lymphopenia after photon versus proton radiotherapy. Profiled with immunoSEQ multiplex PCR; TCRdb holds only in-frame clones, not every one. The sample records about 22,000 clones, around nine tenths being singletons. Sequenced here: peripheral blood, sampled from a patient treated with proton-based radiotherapy. The receptors stem from a woman aged 70-85 years with pancreatic cancer. Some clones in this sample may be carry-over from other donors' samples.

The CDR3 region has the DNA TGTGCCAGCAGCCGGCTAGCGGGAGATAGCAAAAACATTCAGTACTTC. It specifies CASSRLAGDSKNIQYF. This rearrangement joins TRBV5-6 to TRBJ2-4; 10 positions match TRBD2. Looked up from germline, CDR1 is SGHDT and CDR2 is YYEEEE. With V trimmed by 4 bases and J by 3 bases, 7 bases remained unmatched. This CDR3 is built from 16 residues. Full variable domain (missing parts from reference TRBV5-6 and TRBJ2-4): DAGVTQSPTHLIKTRGQQVTLRCSPKSGHDTVSWYQQALGQGPQFIFQYYEEEERQRGNFPDRFSGHQFPNYSSELNVNALLLGDSALYLCASSRLAGDSKNIQYFGAGTRLSVL.

In DNA, the CDR3 is TGTGCCAGCACCTGGACAGGGCCCATGAGGGGCTACACCTTC. Amino acids: CASTWTGPMRGYTF. V usage is TRBV6-6 and J usage is TRBJ1-2, with 8 nucleotides matching TRBD1. CDR1 MNHNY and CDR2 SVGAGI come from the germline V gene (reference sequence). The V and J ends lost 7 bases and 8 bases, in that order; junction bases with no gene match: 12. The CDR3 is 14 amino acids.

This rearrangement joins TRBV9 to TRBJ2-1; 10 bases are a match to TRBD2. Unmatched junction bases numbered 15, after V lost 2 bases and J lost 4 bases. The CDR3 is made up of 19 amino acids. CDR1 and CDR2 from the germline V gene are SGDLS and YYNGEE. The CDR3 here is CASSVRTSGEVVEYNEQFF. CDR3 in DNA: TGTGCCAGCAGCGTTAGGACTAGCGGAGAGGTAGTAGAATACAATGAGCAGTTCTTC.

This clone has only one observation. The CDR3 here is CASSLRPLGVVTDTQYF. The CDR3 DNA follows: TGTGCCAGCAGCTTAAGACCCTTGGGGGTAGTCACAGATACGCAGTATTTT. The chain combines TRBV7-3 with TRBJ2-3; D possibly matches TRBD1 or TRBD2 (5 bases each). This CDR3 contains 17 residues. Germline lookup yields CDR1 SGHTA and CDR2 FQGTGA. Trimming took off 1 base at V and 2 bases at J, with 16 bases between the two ends.

About this clone: Other DNA variants within this sample encode the same CDR3. The chain is built from TRBV28 and TRBJ1-5; the D gene is possibly TRBD1 (6 bases). The CDR3 totals 14 residues. Trimming took 3 bases from V and 5 from J, leaving 11 bases between them. Germline CDR1 MDHEN, CDR2 SYDVKM. In nucleotides, the CDR3 is TGTGCCAGCAGTTTCCCGGACAGATATCAGCCCCAGCATTTT. Translated: CASSFPDRYQPQHF.

This sequence joins TRBV29-1 and TRBJ1-5, with a weak D call TRBD1 (6 bases). The CDR3 is made up of 12 amino acids. V was trimmed by 5 bases and J by 13 bases, leaving 18 bases between them. CDR1 and CDR2 from the germline V gene are SQVTM and ANQGSEA. This CDR3 reads CSVTDSRWGQHF. Written as DNA, the CDR3 is TGCAGCGTTACGGACAGTCGGTGGGGACAGCATTTT.

The chain couples TRBV2 to TRBJ1-2; possibly TRBD1 for D (6 bases). The germline V gene encodes CDR1 SNHLY and CDR2 FYNNEI. Trimming took off 7 bases at V and 8 bases at J, with 26 bases between the two ends. The CDR3 is 16 amino acids. CDR3 sequence: CASIFNFLDRITGYTF. CDR3 bases: TGTGCCAGCATCTTTAATTTCCTGGACAGAATTACCGGCTACACCTTC.

The chain combines TRBV5-1 with TRBJ2-2; 8 nucleotides match TRBD2. Trimming took 3 bases from V and 3 from J; bases not matched to a gene: 7. The CDR3 is 16 residues long. Germline V lookup: CDR1 SGHRS, CDR2 YFSETQ. The CDR3 DNA reads as TGCGCCAGCAGCTCGATACTAGCGGAACACACCGGGGAGCTGTTTTTT. Its translation: CASSSILAEHTGELFF.

This sequence joins TRBV7-8 and TRBJ1-2, with no clear D. The germline gives CDR1 SGHVS, CDR2 FQNEAQ. With 0 bases removed from V and 3 bases from J, the gap between germline ends came to 8 bases. The CDR3 has 14 amino acids. The CDR3 loop reads CASSLAALDYGYTF. The DNA for the CDR3 is TGTGCCAGCAGCTTAGCGGCATTAGACTATGGCTACACCTTC. The variable domain in full, with the rest retrieved from reference TRBV7-8 and TRBJ1-2, is GAGVSQSPRYKVAKRGQDVALRCDPISGHVSLFWYQQALGQGPEFLTYFQNEAQLDKSGLPSDRFFAERPEGSVSTLKIQRTQQEDSAVYLCASSLAALDYGYTFGSGTRLTVV.

This clone appeared a single time. The chain links TRBV19 to TRBJ2-7, with 12 bases that match TRBD2. Germline lookup yields CDR1 LNHDA and CDR2 SQIVND (reference sequence). The CDR3 length is 17 residues. The J segment lost 1 base and the V segment lost 1 base, leaving 5 bases of the junction unmatched. DNA for the CDR3: TGTGCCAGTAGTATAGGAGGACTAGCGGGACAGTCCTACGAGCAGTACTTC. Amino acid sequence: CASSIGGLAGQSYEQYF. The full variable domain, with the rest looked up from reference TRBV19 and TRBJ2-7, is DGGITQSPKYLFRKEGQNVTLSCEQNLNHDAMYWYRQDPGQGLRLIYYSQIVNDFQKGDIAEGYSVSREKKESFPLTVTSAQKNPTAFYLCASSIGGLAGQSYEQYFGPGTRLTVT.

The rearrangement links TRBV7-2 to TRBJ1-2; no clear D. Germline CDR1 is SGHTA and CDR2 is FQGNSA. V shed 1 base and J shed 4 bases, with 7 bases lying between them. The CDR3 is 13 amino acids. The CDR3 region is CASSLGISYGYTF. The CDR3 DNA reads as TGTGCCAGCAGCTTAGGAATCAGCTATGGCTACACCTTC.

The chain uses TRBV5-1 and TRBJ2-7; D might be TRBD1 (6 bases). V lost 4 bases, J lost 5 bases, and 16 bases lay in between. The CDR3 runs 14 residues. Looked up from germline, CDR1 is SGHRS and CDR2 is YFSETQ. In DNA, the CDR3 is TGCGCCAGCAGCCCGGGTCAGGGGTTCCACGAGCAGTACTTC. Translating gives CASSPGQGFHEQYF.

The CDR3 sequence is CASSYHSGSSVGEQFF. The CDR3, as DNA: TGTGCCAGCAGTTACCATAGCGGGAGTTCGGTCGGTGAGCAGTTCTTC. The V and J genes are TRBV6-5 and TRBJ2-1; 9 bases align to TRBD2. Germline CDR1 is MNHEY and CDR2 is SVGAGI. With 2 bases clipped from V and 9 bases from J, the junction kept 11 bases outside the gene matches. This CDR3 has 16 residues.

The chain uses TRBV6-6 and TRBJ1-1; weak D call: TRBD1 (5 bases). Germline lookup yields CDR1 MNHNY and CDR2 SVGAGI (reference sequence). The CDR3 covers 15 residues. Trimming took off 4 bases at V and 1 base at J, with 13 bases between the two ends. CDR3 loop: CASSSPSGGNTEAFF. The CDR3 bases are TGTGCCAGCAGTTCCCCTTCGGGGGGGAACACTGAAGCTTTCTTT.

This chain uses TRBV28 with TRBJ2-3; 7 nucleotides align to TRBD2. Per germline, CDR1 MDHEN and CDR2 SYDVKM. V dropped 2 bases and J dropped 7; count of bases not matched to a gene: 3. The CDR3 contains 13 residues. The CDR3 coding sequence is TGTGCCAGCAGTTTAGCGGGAGAGCATACGCAGTATTTT. Translating it yields CASSLAGEHTQYF.

This clone has only one observation. V and J are TRBV27 and TRBJ2-3; TRBD2 agrees at 10 bases. The ends lost 5 bases at V and 0 bases at J; junction bases unmatched: 14. Germline CDR1 MNHEY, CDR2 SMNVEV (reference sequence). The CDR3 covers 19 residues. DNA for the CDR3: TGTGCCAGCAGTACCATTTTCTCCGGGACTAGCGAAAGCACAGATACGCAGTATTTT. Translating gives CASSTIFSGTSESTDTQYF.

This clone was detected a few times. The CDR3 loop is CASSANLGDTPIYEQYF. Written as DNA, the CDR3 is TGTGCCAGCAGTGCTAACTTAGGGGACACTCCTATCTACGAGCAGTACTTC. The rearrangement links TRBV28 to TRBJ2-7, with D tentatively TRBD1 (6 bases). Per germline, CDR1 MDHEN and CDR2 SYDVKM. The V end was cut by 5 bases, the J end by 3 bases, with 23 bases between. The CDR3 is 17 residues long.

The V gene is TRBV4-1, the J gene TRBJ2-5; 8 nucleotides agree with TRBD2. The J call may be mistaken, given a closer DNA end match to TRBJ2-7. CDR1 is MGHRA, CDR2 YSYEKL, per germline. This CDR3 comprises 16 residues. The CDR3 loop is CASSQDSAGGGYEQYF. CDR3 coding DNA: TGCGCCAGCAGCCAAGATTCGGCGGGAGGAGGCTACGAGCAGTACTTC.

This chain connects TRBV5-1 to TRBJ2-7; maybe TRBD2 (5 bases). The CDR3 runs to 15 residues. The V and J ends lost 4 bases and 1 base respectively, with 15 bases between them. Germline V gene sequence: CDR1 SGHRS, CDR2 YFSETQ. The CDR3 region is CASSLEGIESYEQYF. The CDR3 DNA is TGCGCCAGCAGCCTCGAGGGAATTGAGTCCTACGAGCAGTACTTC.

The chain has TRBV10-2 and TRBJ2-1, with a weak D call TRBD1 (8 bases). CDR1 WSHSY and CDR2 SAAADI come from the germline V gene. Trimming left V 3 bases short and J 4 bases short, with 13 bases between. This CDR3 contains 15 residues. CDR3 coding DNA: TGCGCCAGCAGTGAACAGGGGGGGGGATACAATGAGCAGTTCTTC. It encodes CASSEQGGGYNEQFF.

J is TRBJ2-3 and V is TRBV28, with 10 bases aligning to TRBD2. V was clipped by 8 bases and J by 1 base; unmatched bases: 9. The CDR3 totals 16 residues. Germline V gene sequence: CDR1 MDHEN, CDR2 SYDVKM. CDR3 protein: CASRGLAGVGTDTQYF. CDR3 coding DNA: TGTGCCAGCCGGGGGCTAGCGGGAGTGGGCACAGATACGCAGTATTTT.

The J gene is TRBJ2-7, the V gene TRBV27; 7 positions agree with TRBD1. The CDR3 has 14 residues. Germline V lookup: CDR1 MNHEY, CDR2 SMNVEV (reference sequence). V gave up 3 bases and J gave up 4 bases; unmatched junction bases: 6. CDR3 amino acids: CASSFGDRDYEQYF. The CDR3 DNA is TGTGCCAGCAGTTTCGGAGACAGGGATTACGAGCAGTACTTC.